This T cell receptor (beta chain) was sequenced for a study of cytomegalovirus exposure and HLA in healthy donors (dated 2017 in TCRdb). With respect to the entire study: In an earlier analysis of some 610 of the donors, under 300 Gb of sequence data and 120 million or so unique TCR beta sequences from some 170 million T cells were reported. The study was designed to test whether signatures of past pathogen exposure could be identified by cataloging public T cell receptors. Among the roughly 390 genotyped donors, approximately 76% belonged to the genetic ancestry cluster associated with self-reported Caucasian donors. Typing coverage varied by locus: roughly 620-640 donors for A, B, C, DRB1 and DQB1; approximately 500 for DQA1; some 610 for DPA1; 400 to 480 for DPB1. Rather than using new phenotypic data, the later analysis identified candidate immune exposures from TCR beta sequences and from how often those sequences occurred across donors. Using immunosequencing, the study profiled T cell repertoires from around 670 subjects and related those repertoires to cytomegalovirus serostatus. Roughly 300 gigabases of sequencing data and tens of millions of unique TCR sequences were included in an early release covering roughly 600 HLA-typed donors. A later analysis re-examined previously published TCR beta repertoires from roughly 720 donors and added high-resolution HLA genotyping to investigate patterns of TCR occurrence. In a later genetic analysis, genome-wide SNP genotypes for about 65% of the roughly 700 donors were used, and that subset was treated as a discovery cohort. All discovery cohort repertoires had been generated on a single sequencing platform. Donor age, sex, ethnicity and CMV serostatus were compiled alongside the repertoire data. To predict cytomegalovirus infection status, the study combined high-throughput TCR immunosequencing, statistical association of individual TCRs with disease status, and machine learning. HLA typing included class I and class II loci at four-digit resolution. A separate validation cohort of roughly 120 different subjects was used in addition to the roughly 640-subject first cohort. Because of strong linkage in the cohort, five DR-DQ haplotypes were treated as single units for association and clustering. An earlier analysis of 500 to 650 of the donors applied high-throughput TCR beta sequencing to assess whether each TCR beta V gene segment acted as functional or pseudogenic. Across around 400 genotyped donors of the cohort, an average of approximately 240,000 unique TCR beta nucleotide sequences per donor were sequenced, and 15% to 20% of those sequences were non-productive.

This clone has just one count. What this receptor recognizes is not known. Base qualities are not provided; no much larger clone lies one nucleotide away. Based on the germline V gene, the CDR1 and CDR2 sequences are SGHVS and FQNEAQ. Including cysteine and phenylalanine, the CDR3 has 14 amino acids. Here the CDR3 DNA is all that survives: 42 bases in frame from base 1. V loses 2 bases, J loses 7 bases, and the germline ends lie 12 bases apart. Results and caveats for the whole study, not just this receptor: Three of the identified cytomegalovirus-associated TCR beta chains were confirmed in vitro to be specific for cytomegalovirus antigens. Most TCR sequences were observed very rarely across donors, whereas some public TCRs were present in many individuals. A later analysis found that TCR association rates varied across HLA loci, with DRB1 alleles showing the most associated TCRs and HLA-C alleles the fewest. Because HLA typing was unavailable for some donors at each locus, only the typed subset was used in association tests. V-gene and J-gene trimming of TCR beta chains was associated with a missense DCLRE1C variant in a later genetic analysis, and the association was replicated in an independent cohort. According to the authors, the approach could potentially be generalized to other disease states and immunological phenotypes. Because counts were too low, about 18 rarely observed V segments, including chromosome 9 orphons, were excluded from the earlier analysis of 500 to 700 of the donors. Some IMGT-functional V segments, including TRBV6-2 and TRBV6-3, could not be told apart with the 87-base-pair reads, so those segments were excluded. A further reported finding was that TCR beta sequences accurately predicted the HLA-A and HLA-B alleles for most subjects in the first cohort. Correlated functional status among segregating V segments might reflect linkage disequilibrium, but an unknown experimental factor could not be ruled out. In the study, some 160 TCR beta chains were listed as associated with cytomegalovirus. Compared with the roughly 720-donor mean, donors in an Asian-associated ancestry cluster had fewer N-insertions in productive TCRs, according to a later genetic analysis. The sequencing pipeline was judged likely to have produced a cluster of highly shared sequence variants as a technical artifact. In this cohort, only TCR beta chains were sequenced, and detectable features were limited by the absence of alpha or paired-chain data. Immune exposure information for the cohort was limited to CMV serostatus. Roughly uniform sequencing depth across donors was assumed in presence/absence analyses, although this assumption may not hold. A later analysis reported that several top co-occurrence clusters appeared linked to parvovirus B19, influenza, CMV and Epstein-Barr virus. In a later analysis, over 15,000 TCR beta sequences were associated with specific HLA alleles at a false discovery rate of 0.05. In a later analysis, HLA-associated TCR beta chains were found to be more clonally expanded and to have lower generation probabilities than equally common non-associated chains. A later analysis found that most CMV-associated TCR beta chains appeared HLA-restricted, with HLA associations seemingly driven largely by CMV exposure. Assigning TCR associations to individual alleles was difficult when HLA alleles, especially DR and DQ, strongly co-occurred. Cytomegalovirus status was reported to be diagnosed by the classifier with high specificity and sensitivity in both the original and validation cohorts. In an earlier analysis of some 640 of the donors, most TCR beta V segments were observed in productive rearrangements about 87% or about 30% of the time, broadly matching IMGT annotations.

In total, approximately 700 healthy bone marrow donors made up the cohort. All cohort members were sampled while nominally healthy, although unrecorded immune exposures were likely present. The donor tested CMV seropositive and was one of the 289 seropositive cohort members. Each donor provided a peripheral blood sample, and peripheral blood mononuclear cells were used for TCR beta sequencing. Genomic DNA extraction from the blood cell samples was performed with the Qiagen DNeasy Blood Extraction Kit. The library was prepared using the immunoSEQ multiplex PCR assay. A mixture of 60 forward primers for TCR Vbeta segments and 13 reverse primers for TCR Jbeta segments was used in the multiplex PCR. The CDR3 region of rearranged TCR beta genes was amplified from genomic DNA with a multiplex PCR assay. The Illumina HiSeq System was used to sequence the amplified TCR beta libraries as 87-base-pair reads. Under the source paper's analysis protocol: A later analysis counted approximately 84 million unique TCR beta chains across the 690 or so repertoires, and around 9.9 million of these chains were shared by at least two donors. A nearest-neighbor algorithm error-corrected the raw reads and collapsed the reads into unique sequences, merging closely related sequences to remove PCR and sequencing errors. Alignment of CDR3 sequences to IMGT reference sequences was used to assign V, D and J gene segments. For a sequence to be retained, a match of at least six nucleotides was required to both a V gene segment and a J gene segment. Rearrangements were classified as productive when the CDR3 lacked stop codons and remained in frame with V and J, and all other rearrangements were classified as non-productive. Following IMGT convention, CDR3 was defined as the stretch from the second conserved V-encoded cysteine up to the conserved J-encoded phenylalanine. In an earlier analysis of more than 550 of the donors, sequences lacking an unambiguous match to a single V gene segment were excluded. In an earlier analysis of around 590 of the donors, a V segment was called functional when productive rearrangements were above 56.7%, and segregating when the standard deviation between donors exceeded 5%. A statistical classification framework was developed to diagnose cytomegalovirus status using the catalog of TCR beta chain sequences. In a later analysis, TCR nucleotide sequences were compared against IMGT/GENE-DB human TR gene sequences so that V and J genes could be assigned. A later analysis assigned CDR3 sequences and most-parsimonious VDJ recombination scenarios with the TCRdist pipeline. In a later analysis, each TCR beta chain was defined by its CDR3 amino acid sequence together with its V-gene family, and reads lacking a unique V-gene family were excluded. In a later analysis, 450 to 600 highly shared, low-generation-probability nucleotide sequences were removed to address suspected cross-contamination and a sequencing artifact. In a later analysis, a clonal expansion index for each public chain was calculated from normalized within-repertoire ranks of inferred template counts. Generation probabilities in a later analysis came from a VDJ recombination model fitted to out-of-frame rearrangements, and those results were checked against IGoR. A later analysis scored TCR-TCR, TCR-HLA and TCR-CMV co-occurrence with hypergeometric tests, applying a repertoire-size bias correction to TCR pairs. False discovery rates were estimated in a later analysis by permuting HLA or CMV assignments 20 times. In a later analysis, co-occurring TCRs were grouped with DBSCAN, and TCRdist sequence similarity was added when clustering was performed within HLA-allele-positive subsets. Repertoires with fewer than 30,000 or more than 120,000 public chains, plus five repertoires with anomalous nucleotide sharing, were excluded from co-occurrence clustering. In TCRdb, the immuneACCESS table is reduced to in-frame sequences with V and J assigned. These tables do not hold every clone; where another copy was compared, an unresolved V gene accounts for under half, and the others remain unexplained. V and J calls and clone size come straight from that table; D and trimming were deduced from the DNA. This sample has roughly 100,000 clones in its table, and 55% to 75% of those were observed once. The ten most abundant clones make up roughly 15% of the sample.

The receptor was isolated from a woman aged 45-60 years in good health and CMV-seropositive. The specimen was PBMCs. The receptor chain draws on TRBV7-8 and TRBJ1-5; TRBD1 might be the D gene, on 6 matching bases. The CDR3: CASSLKEQGQPQHF. In nucleotide form, the sequence is TGTGCCAGCAGCTTAAAGGAACAGGGCCAGCCCCAGCATTTT.